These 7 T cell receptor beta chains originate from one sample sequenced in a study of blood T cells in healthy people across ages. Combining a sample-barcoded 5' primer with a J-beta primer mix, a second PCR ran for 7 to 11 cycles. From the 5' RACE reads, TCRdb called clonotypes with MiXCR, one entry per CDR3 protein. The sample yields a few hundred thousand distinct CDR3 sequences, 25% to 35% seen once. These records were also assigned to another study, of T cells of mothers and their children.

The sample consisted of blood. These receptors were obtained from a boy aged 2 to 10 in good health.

The CDR3 DNA sequence: TGTGCCTGGAGTCCTCCGGGACTTCAAGAGACCCAGTACTTC. Translated: CAWSPPGLQETQYF. V gene TRBV30 combines with J gene TRBJ2-5, with D perhaps matching TRBD2 (6 bases). The germline CDR1 and CDR2 sequences are GTSNPN and SVGIG (reference sequence). The CDR3 contains 14 residues. V was cut by 2 bases and J by 2 bases, with 12 bases left in between.

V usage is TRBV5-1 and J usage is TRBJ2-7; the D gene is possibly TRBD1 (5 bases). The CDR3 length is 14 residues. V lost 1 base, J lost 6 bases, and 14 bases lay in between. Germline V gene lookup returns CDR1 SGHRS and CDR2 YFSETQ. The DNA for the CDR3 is TGCGCCAGCAGCTTGTTGCAGGGCCGTCGCGAGCAGTACTTC. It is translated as CASSLLQGRREQYF.

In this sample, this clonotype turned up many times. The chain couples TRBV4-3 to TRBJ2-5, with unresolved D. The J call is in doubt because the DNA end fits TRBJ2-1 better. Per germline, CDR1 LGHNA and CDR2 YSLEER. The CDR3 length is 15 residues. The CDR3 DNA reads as TGCGCCAGCAGCCAATGGTTAGACGTCGCCAATGAGCAGTTCTTC. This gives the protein CASSQWLDVANEQFF.

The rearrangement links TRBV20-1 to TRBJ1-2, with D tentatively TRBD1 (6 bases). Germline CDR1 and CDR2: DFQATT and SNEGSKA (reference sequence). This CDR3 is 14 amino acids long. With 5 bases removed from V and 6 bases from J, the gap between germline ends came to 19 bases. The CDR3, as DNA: TGCAGTGCTCCTCCTCAGGGGCGACAGCATGGCTACACCTTC. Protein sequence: CSAPPQGRQHGYTF.

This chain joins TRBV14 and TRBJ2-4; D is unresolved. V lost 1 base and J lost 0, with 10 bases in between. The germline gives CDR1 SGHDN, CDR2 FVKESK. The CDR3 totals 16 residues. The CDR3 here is CASSQVSSLAKNIQYF. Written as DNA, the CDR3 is TGTGCCAGCAGCCAAGTCAGTAGCTTAGCCAAAAACATTCAGTACTTC.

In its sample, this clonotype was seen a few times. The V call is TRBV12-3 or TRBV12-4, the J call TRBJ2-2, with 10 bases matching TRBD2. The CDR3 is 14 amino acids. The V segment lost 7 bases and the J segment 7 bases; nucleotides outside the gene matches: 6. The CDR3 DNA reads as TGTGCCAGCACTCAGCGGGAGGGCCGCGGGGAGCTGTTTTTT. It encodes CASTQREGRGELFF.

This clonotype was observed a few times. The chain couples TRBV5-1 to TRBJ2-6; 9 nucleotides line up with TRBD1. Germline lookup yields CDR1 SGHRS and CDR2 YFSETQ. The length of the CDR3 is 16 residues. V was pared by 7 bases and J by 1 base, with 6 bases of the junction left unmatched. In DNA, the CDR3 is TGCGCCAGCTCGCCGGGACAGGGATCTGGGGCCAACGTCCTGACTTTC. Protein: CASSPGQGSGANVLTF.